This TCR beta chain derives from a study of CD8 T cells in Susac syndrome. This CDR3 spans 14 amino acids. The germline CDR1 and CDR2 sequences are SGHVS and FQNEAQ. V was clipped by 3 bases and J by 3 bases, with 11 bases between them. A quantity of about 0.5 to 1 ug RNA underwent reverse transcription using random hexamers. Amplification of TCR beta CDR3 across 54 Vbeta and 13 Jbeta was performed with immunoSEQ multiplex PCR. Each CDR3 protein is one row after TCRdb ran MiXCR on the immunoSEQ multiplex PCR reads. The sample has approximately 200,000 distinct CDR3 sequences; 80% to 95% are singletons.

The receptor's source is a human donor with multiple sclerosis. J is TRBJ1-1 and V is TRBV7-8; D call uncertain. The sequenced sample consisted of CD8+ T cells from PBMCs. The CDR3 reads CASSLVPGDTEAFF. CDR3 in DNA: TGTGCCAGCAGCTTGGTCCCGGGAGACACTGAAGCTTTCTTT.